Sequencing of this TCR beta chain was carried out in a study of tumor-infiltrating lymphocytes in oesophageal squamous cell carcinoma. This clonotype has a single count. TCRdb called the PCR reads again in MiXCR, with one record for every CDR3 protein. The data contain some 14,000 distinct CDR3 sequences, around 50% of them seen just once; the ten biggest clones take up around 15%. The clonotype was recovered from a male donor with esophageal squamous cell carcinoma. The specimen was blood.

CDR3: CASSPRSLTGELFF. The DNA of the CDR3 is TGTGCCAGCAGTCCGAGGTCTCTCACCGGGGAGCTGTTTTTT. V and J are TRBV27 and TRBJ2-2; D not resolved. The germline V gene has CDR1 MNHEY and CDR2 SMNVEV (reference sequence). V was cut by 5 bases and J by 4 bases, with 11 bases left in between. This CDR3 has 14 residues.